Shown below are 21 T cell receptor beta chains from a single sample sequenced in a study of shared T cell receptors in the human thymus. Repertoires were generated with immunoSEQ multiplex PCR, while TCRdb's copy carries only in-frame clones and drops some. Counted here are roughly 710,000 clones, around 85% occurring once; the ten biggest clones make up more than 0.01%. This sample also belongs to another study, concerning human thymus T cells.

Sequencing used thymocytes. These receptors all come from a girl younger than two with a congenital heart defect.

V gene TRBV5-1 combines with J gene TRBJ1-2; maybe TRBD1 (6 bases). V was pared by 3 bases and J by 3 bases, with 12 bases between. Germline CDR1 reads SGHRS; CDR2 reads YFSETQ. This CDR3 is 14 amino acids long. CDR3 sequence (DNA): TGCGCCAGCAGCTCGCGGCCAGGGGACTATGGCTACACCTTC. It specifies CASSSRPGDYGYTF.

The chain combines TRBV29-1 with TRBJ1-2; 7 bases match TRBD1. The CDR3 runs 15 residues. Trimming cost V 3 bases and J 5 bases; bases outside gene matches: 12. Germline loops: CDR1 SQVTM, CDR2 ANQGSEA. The CDR3 DNA is TGCAGCGTTGAGGACCGATTTTCGACAGGGTATGGCTACACCTTC. It codes for CSVEDRFSTGYGYTF.

This clone appeared once. The chain joins TRBV28 to TRBJ1-4; D remains ambiguous. The V and J ends lost 5 bases and 2 bases respectively, with 6 bases between them. The CDR3 has 13 residues. CDR1 and CDR2 (germline): MDHEN, SYDVKM. The CDR3 bases are TGTGCCAGCAGTGGGCAGACTAATGAAAAACTGTTTTTT. Protein: CASSGQTNEKLFF.

This rearrangement joins TRBV4-1 to TRBJ2-5; D perhaps matches TRBD1 (6 bases). The V gene lost 0 bases and the J gene lost 4 bases, with 12 bases spanning the gap. Looked up from germline, CDR1 is MGHRA and CDR2 is YSYEKL. The CDR3 has 15 amino acids. CDR3 amino acids: CASSQEGGQLETQYF. CDR3 bases: TGCGCCAGCAGCCAAGAAGGAGGACAGCTAGAGACCCAGTACTTC.

The chain is built from TRBV9 and TRBJ2-1; possibly TRBD1 for D (5 bases). The CDR3 spans 16 residues. The ends were cut back, 0 bases at V and 4 bases at J, with 14 bases in the middle. CDR1 is SGDLS and CDR2 is YYNGEE in the germline V gene. Here the CDR3 DNA reads TGTGCCAGCAGCGTAGAGGCAGGGCCACTATACAATGAGCAGTTCTTC. Its translation is CASSVEAGPLYNEQFF.

This chain connects TRBV5-1 to TRBJ2-1; D is possibly TRBD2 (5 bases). CDR1 is SGHRS and CDR2 is YFSETQ in the germline V gene. The CDR3 extends over 13 amino acids. Between the trimmed V and J ends, which lost 0 bases and 10 bases, there was a span of 11 bases. CDR3 DNA: TGCGCCAGCAGCTTGGAGGGCCGGGAAGAGCAGTTCTTC. Translated: CASSLEGREEQFF.

The rearrangement uses TRBV28 and TRBJ1-5; TRBD1 agrees at 8 bases. The CDR3 sequence is 15 residues long. With V trimmed by 4 bases and J by 5 bases, 7 bases remained unmatched. Germline V gene sequence: CDR1 MDHEN, CDR2 SYDVKM. The CDR3 spells CASSWQGARDQPQHF. The CDR3 DNA sequence: TGTGCCAGCAGTTGGCAGGGGGCCCGGGATCAGCCCCAGCATTTT.

The genes are TRBV10-1 and TRBJ1-2; D may be TRBD1 (5 bases). Trimming shortened V by 5 bases and J by 3 bases, and 28 bases separated the two germline ends. The CDR3 has 19 residues. The V gene's germline CDR1 is WNHNN and CDR2 SYGVQD (reference sequence). CDR3 sequence reads: CASSLDLDSVTPSYYGYTF. The CDR3, as DNA: TGCGCCAGCAGTTTAGACCTCGACAGTGTAACCCCTTCTTACTATGGCTACACCTTC.

The chain carries TRBV25-1 and TRBJ1-1; D gene ambiguous. Per germline, CDR1 MGHDK and CDR2 SYGVNS. With 4 bases removed from V and 3 bases from J, the gap between germline ends came to 15 bases. CDR3 size: 15 residues. CDR3 bases: TGTGCCAGCAGTGGTATAGGGTGGAGGGACACTGAAGCTTTCTTT. Its translation: CASSGIGWRDTEAFF.

The rearrangement joins TRBV19 to TRBJ1-1, with D perhaps TRBD1 (6 bases). V dropped 3 bases and J dropped 3 bases, with 14 bases sitting between them. This CDR3 comprises 15 residues. Germline V gene sequence: CDR1 LNHDA, CDR2 SQIVND (reference sequence). The CDR3 nucleotides read TGTGCCAGTAGTATGATTTACAGGGTGCACACTGAAGCTTTCTTT. Translating it yields CASSMIYRVHTEAFF.

V gene TRBV7-2 combines with J gene TRBJ1-1; 9 bases map to TRBD1. The CDR3 covers 17 residues. V gave up 1 base and J gave up 0 bases; unmatched junction bases: 6. CDR1 and CDR2 from the germline V gene are SGHTA and FQGNSA. CDR3 DNA: TGTGCCAGCAGCTTAGACAGGGGGCCGATATTGAACACTGAAGCTTTCTTT. As protein: CASSLDRGPILNTEAFF.

This clone was seen a few times. The genes are TRBV5-6 and TRBJ2-3; 9 bases fit TRBD2. V was pared by 1 base and J by 2 bases, with 11 bases of the junction left unmatched. The length of the CDR3 is 18 residues. Germline V gene sequence: CDR1 SGHDT, CDR2 YYEEEE. The CDR3 nucleotides are TGTGCCAGCAGCTTGTGGGGGCGGGGGGGCCTTATCACAGATACGCAGTATTTT. This encodes CASSLWGRGGLITDTQYF.

This clone came up once. Germline is not matched at one junction end, which may reflect a read error. CDR3 amino acids: CASSLKGQGMIPF. Written as DNA, the CDR3 is TGTGCCAGCAGTTTGAAGGGACAGGGGATGATTCCCTTC. The rearrangement links TRBV27 to TRBJ1-2, with 10 bases matching TRBD1. Germline V gene sequence: CDR1 MNHEY, CDR2 SMNVEV (reference sequence). The CDR3 loop spans 13 amino acids.

J is TRBJ1-5 and V is TRBV18, with 7 bases aligning to TRBD1. V was clipped by 5 bases and J by 5 bases; unmatched bases: 9. CDR3 length equals 15 residues. The germline CDR1 and CDR2 sequences are KGHSH and LQKENI. The CDR3: CASSGQGGADQPQHF. The CDR3 DNA reads as TGTGCCAGCTCAGGTCAGGGGGGAGCCGATCAGCCCCAGCATTTT.

The V call is TRBV27, the J call TRBJ2-3; 8 bases map to TRBD2. The germline CDR1 and CDR2 sequences are MNHEY and SMNVEV (reference sequence). Trimming took 11 bases from V and 0 from J; bases not matched to a gene: 7. This CDR3 is 14 amino acids long. This CDR3 is CACQRGPSTDTQYF. The CDR3 DNA reads as TGTGCCTGCCAGCGGGGGCCTAGCACAGATACGCAGTATTTT.

This sequence joins TRBV28 and TRBJ1-2, with no clear D. Germline CDR1 reads MDHEN; CDR2 reads SYDVKM. Trimming shortened V by 3 bases and J by 8 bases, and 22 bases separated the two germline ends. The CDR3 totals 16 residues. The CDR3 loop is CASSFPRTRVIKGYTF. DNA for the CDR3: TGTGCCAGCAGTTTCCCCCGAACGCGGGTTATTAAAGGCTACACCTTC.

V and J are TRBV27 and TRBJ2-5; 7 bases fit TRBD1. V dropped 6 bases and J dropped 3; count of bases not matched to a gene: 10. Germline CDR1 and CDR2: MNHEY and SMNVEV (reference sequence). The length of the CDR3 is 15 residues. The CDR3 region has the DNA TGTGCCAGCAGCAAAGGGACAGCTGTTGAAGAGACCCAGTACTTC. Its translation: CASSKGTAVEETQYF.

The rearrangement uses TRBV28 and TRBJ1-5; maybe TRBD1 (5 bases). CDR3 length equals 15 residues. V lost 2 bases to trimming and J lost 0 bases, with 8 bases between them. Germline V gene data show CDR1 as MDHEN and CDR2 as SYDVKM. CDR3 amino acids: CASSLQGRSNQPQHF. The CDR3, as DNA: TGTGCCAGCAGTTTACAGGGTCGTAGCAATCAGCCCCAGCATTTT.

This chain uses TRBV27 with TRBJ2-1; D is unresolved. CDR1 and CDR2 from the germline V gene are MNHEY and SMNVEV (reference sequence). Trimming cost V 0 bases and J 2 bases, with 5 bases left between them. This CDR3 has 14 amino acids. The DNA for the CDR3 is TGTGCCAGCAGTTTATCGGCCCCCTACAATGAGCAGTTCTTC. Residues: CASSLSAPYNEQFF.

This clone was found once. This rearrangement joins TRBV7-4 to TRBJ1-4; 7 nucleotides agree with TRBD1. V was pared by 0 bases and J by 5 bases, with 18 bases of the junction left unmatched. The CDR3 has 20 amino acids. Germline V gene data show CDR1 as SGHVT and CDR2 as SQSDAQ. Here the CDR3 DNA reads TGTGCCAGCAGCTTAGCATGCCCCATTCTACTACAGGGGCCCAATGAAAAACTGTTTTTT. It specifies CASSLACPILLQGPNEKLFF.

V usage is TRBV5-1 and J usage is TRBJ2-2; TRBD1 matches at 9 bases. Germline V lookup: CDR1 SGHRS, CDR2 YFSETQ. J lost 6 bases, V lost 0 bases, and 12 bases had no gene match. This CDR3 is 18 amino acids long. The CDR3 is CASSLAARDRERPGELFF. The DNA of the CDR3 is TGCGCCAGCAGCTTGGCGGCCCGGGACAGGGAGCGGCCCGGGGAGCTGTTTTTT.